The TCR beta chain described here comes from a study of blood T cell repertoires in COVID-19. Across the whole study: Sources were T cells, B-cell-depleted T cells, or PBMCs; the material itself was cDNA or gDNA.

Authors' analysis steps: From reference gene primer amplification, estimates of nucleated cell counts were derived. Profiling relied on immunoSEQ multiplex PCR, and the TCRdb table lists in-frame clones only, not all of them. The V and J calls and clone size come from that table; D and trimming were worked out from the DNA. Of under 85,000 clones in the sample, around 80% were seen once. Seattle-derived patients entered the study during active infection and were followed longitudinally. CDR1 PRHDT and CDR2 FYEKMQ come from the germline V gene (reference sequence). CDR3 length: 13 residues. V shed 8 bases and J 6 bases; nucleotides not matched to a gene: 8.

V usage is TRBV13 and J usage is TRBJ1-1, with 8 bases matching TRBD1. The source material was peripheral blood. The receptor was derived from a man aged 45 to 65 with COVID-19, enrolled during active disease. The CDR3 reads CASGPQGEAEAFF. In nucleotides, the CDR3 is TGTGCCAGCGGTCCACAGGGGGAGGCTGAAGCTTTCTTT.